The 28 T cell receptor beta chains below were found in one sample sequenced in a study of CXCR3-negative and CXCR3-positive naive CD8 T cells. Carrying UMI labels, the TRB cDNA libraries were prepared through 5' RACE. With the 5' RACE reads reprocessed, TCRdb shows one record per CDR3 protein and no DNA. The table lists 100,000 to 150,000 distinct CDR3 sequences. Sequenced sample: naive CXCR3- CD8+ T cells from blood. The subset was: CD45RO-CCR7+CD27+CD95- naive CD8+ T cells lacking CXCR3 (TNR3-). The receptor set was obtained from a human donor in good health. Some clones in this sample may be carry-over from other donors' samples.

The rearrangement links TRBV29-1 to TRBJ1-1. The CDR3 covers 11 residues. The germline V gene has CDR1 SQVTM and CDR2 ANQGSEA. CDR3 protein: CSVGKYTEAFF.

V and J are TRBV12-3 or TRBV12-4 and TRBJ2-3. The CDR3 extends over 14 amino acids. CDR3 sequence reads: CASRRIGETDTQYF.

This rearrangement joins TRBV11-2 to TRBJ2-3; absent DNA, TCRdb's TRBD2 call cannot be checked. Germline V gives CDR1 SGHAT, CDR2 FQNNGV. This CDR3 region has 12 residues. The CDR3 is CASSFWAGGQYF.

This chain uses TRBV28 with TRBJ2-7; absent DNA, TCRdb's TRBD1 call cannot be checked. CDR1 MDHEN and CDR2 SYDVKM come from the germline V gene. The CDR3 extends over 14 amino acids. CDR3 in amino acids: CASSSTGSRNEQYF.

V and J are TRBV12-3 or TRBV12-4 and TRBJ2-1; without DNA, the TCRdb call of TRBD2 cannot be checked. This CDR3 has 17 residues. CDR3 protein: CASSRTSGAISYNEQFF.

The rearrangement links TRBV11-2 to TRBJ2-1; absent DNA, TCRdb's TRBD1 call cannot be checked. Germline CDR1 is SGHAT and CDR2 is FQNNGV. The CDR3 runs 14 residues. This chain's CDR3 is CASSLPSGHNEQFF.

V is TRBV29-1 and J is TRBJ2-7; the TRBD1 assignment by TCRdb is unverifiable without DNA. The germline gives CDR1 SQVTM, CDR2 ANQGSEA. The CDR3 sequence is 11 residues long. CDR3: CSVDGGYEQYF.

The chain joins TRBV5-1 to TRBJ1-1; TCRdb picks TRBD1, but there is no DNA to check that call. Germline V gene sequence: CDR1 SGHRS, CDR2 YFSETQ. The CDR3 length is 16 residues. Here the CDR3 reads CASSLSVGQANTEAFF.

J is TRBJ2-7 and V is TRBV7-9; the D call from TCRdb, TRBD1, cannot be confirmed without DNA. Germline assignment: CDR1 SEHNR and CDR2 FQNEAQ (reference sequence). This CDR3 has 16 residues. Here the CDR3 reads CASSHSPGQGTVEQYF.

The V gene is TRBV15, the J gene TRBJ2-2; lacking DNA, the TRBD1 call made by TCRdb goes unchecked. The germline CDR1 and CDR2 sequences are LNHNV and YYDKDF (reference sequence). CDR3 length: 18 amino acids. The chain's CDR3 is CATSRRGPGTGDTGELFF.

The J gene is TRBJ2-1, the V gene TRBV5-4; absent DNA, TCRdb's TRBD2 call cannot be checked. The CDR3 runs to 15 residues. In germline, CDR1 is SGHNT, CDR2 YYREEE (reference sequence). The CDR3 protein is CASSPTGVDYNEQFF.

V is TRBV6-1 and J is TRBJ2-7; checking the TCRdb D call of TRBD1 is not possible without DNA. This CDR3 contains 12 residues. The germline gives CDR1 MNHNS, CDR2 SASEGT. This CDR3 reads CASSVTGYEQYF.

The V call is TRBV29-1, the J call TRBJ1-1; there is no DNA to check the TCRdb D call of TRBD1. The CDR3 consists of 13 residues. CDR1 and CDR2 from the germline V gene are SQVTM and ANQGSEA. This chain's CDR3 is CSAVDRGPTEAFF.

The rearrangement links TRBV7-2 to TRBJ2-3; TCRdb indicates TRBD2, and absent DNA this call remains unverified. The germline V gene has CDR1 SGHTA and CDR2 FQGNSA. CDR3 length: 15 amino acids. The CDR3 spells CASSLLAGVTDTQYF.

The V and J genes are TRBV3-1 and TRBJ2-5. This CDR3 contains 16 residues. CDR1 and CDR2 (germline): LGHDT, YNNKEL (reference sequence). The CDR3 sequence: CASSQVQGRVAETQYF.

J is TRBJ2-1 and V is TRBV29-1; absent DNA, TCRdb's TRBD1 call cannot be checked. The CDR3 covers 17 residues. In germline, CDR1 is SQVTM, CDR2 ANQGSEA. This CDR3 reads CSVEDLWGQGLENEQFF.

V and J are TRBV19 and TRBJ2-1; TCRdb calls TRBD1, which cannot be checked without DNA. Germline lookup yields CDR1 LNHDA and CDR2 SQIVND (reference sequence). CDR3 size: 12 residues. The CDR3 spells CASSIGGLEQFF.

This chain joins TRBV4-3 and TRBJ1-1. From germline, CDR1 is LGHNA and CDR2 YSLEER. This CDR3 spans 15 amino acids. CDR3 protein: CASSLTRDGHTEAFF.

V usage is TRBV7-9 and J usage is TRBJ1-1; as DNA is missing, the TRBD1 call by TCRdb cannot be tested. Germline assignment: CDR1 SEHNR and CDR2 FQNEAQ (reference sequence). The CDR3 is 16 amino acids. The CDR3 here is CASSLGQGAVGTEAFF.

This chain joins TRBV7-9 and TRBJ1-2; TCRdb indicates TRBD1, and absent DNA this call remains unverified. The CDR3 spans 14 residues. The germline V gene encodes CDR1 SEHNR and CDR2 FQNEAQ (reference sequence). The CDR3 loop is CASSPGQGLYGYTF.

The chain recombines TRBV4-1 with TRBJ2-5; TCRdb gives TRBD2 as the D gene, but with no DNA this cannot be confirmed. The germline V gene has CDR1 MGHRA and CDR2 YSYEKL. This CDR3 is 18 amino acids long. The chain's CDR3 is CASSQAPLGLEGGETQYF.

V is TRBV29-1 and J is TRBJ2-2; the TRBD1 assignment by TCRdb is unverifiable without DNA. The CDR3 totals 14 residues. Germline CDR1 reads SQVTM; CDR2 reads ANQGSEA. This chain's CDR3 is CSAFDRVRTGELFF.

The chain links TRBV12-3 or TRBV12-4 to TRBJ2-3; the TCRdb D gene call, TRBD2, has no DNA to confirm it. The CDR3 runs 15 residues. The CDR3 sequence: CASSTTSGETDTQYF.

The rearrangement uses TRBV6-2 or TRBV6-3 and TRBJ2-1. This CDR3 comprises 15 residues. From germline, CDR1 is MNHEY and CDR2 SVGEGT. CDR3 in amino acids: CASGERVPATDEQFF.

The chain carries TRBV4-1 and TRBJ2-1; TCRdb lists TRBD2, though no DNA is available to test this call. The CDR3 loop spans 19 amino acids. Germline V lookup: CDR1 MGHRA, CDR2 YSYEKL. The chain's CDR3 is CASSQEMGLAGALYNEQFF.

The V and J genes are TRBV7-9 and TRBJ2-1; TCRdb gives TRBD1 as the D gene, but with no DNA this cannot be confirmed. CDR3 length: 16 residues. Germline V gene data show CDR1 as SEHNR and CDR2 as FQNEAQ (reference sequence). Here the CDR3 reads CASSSAGGAYTNEQFF.

This chain links TRBV29-1 with TRBJ2-2; the TCRdb D gene call, TRBD2, has no DNA to confirm it. CDR1 and CDR2 (germline): SQVTM, ANQGSEA. The CDR3 length is 16 residues. CDR3 protein: CSVEDGPSGNTGELFF.

The V and J genes are TRBV12-3 or TRBV12-4 and TRBJ1-1; TCRdb picks TRBD1, but there is no DNA to check that call. The length of the CDR3 is 17 residues. The CDR3 reads CASSLGSVWGANTEAFF.